This paragraph covers one T cell receptor beta chain sequence. The junction had 7 bases not matched to a gene; V was cut back by 5 bases and J by 2 bases. The CDR3 sequence is 16 residues long. Germline V gene lookup returns CDR1 MDHEN and CDR2 SYDVKM. Here immunoSEQ multiplex PCR was the method, and the copy in TCRdb shows in-frame clones only, minus some. The sample gives roughly 60,000 clones, roughly 85% of which show up once; less than 3.5% is in the top ten. This record comes from a study of OX40 agonist ivuxolimab in advanced cancers. The receptor was derived from an adult with an advanced solid tumor such as melanoma, head and neck, liver or kidney cancer. This sequence joins TRBV28 and TRBJ1-2; 11 positions agree with TRBD1. The sequencing here drew on CD4+ or CD8+ T cells sorted from blood, taken in a trial of the OX40 agonist ivuxolimab. The chain's CDR3 is CASSTSGQGVNYGYTF. In DNA form, the CDR3 reads TGTGCCAGCAGTACCTCGGGACAGGGGGTGAACTATGGCTACACCTTC.